The 32 T cell receptor beta chains presented below share a single source sample, sequenced in a study of T cells in Graves' hyperthyroidism and ophthalmopathy. RNA transcripts served as the template for amplifying TCR beta CDR3 regions. HTBI primers were the set used in a first-round RT-PCR of the TCR CDR3. MiXCR was run by TCRdb on the multiplex PCR reads, yielding one entry per CDR3 protein. Found here are 450,000 to 650,000 distinct CDR3 sequences, roughly 15% of them singletons; the top ten hold under 20%. What was sequenced was blood. The source is a woman younger than 35 with Graves' ophthalmopathy.

This clonotype was recorded a few times. The V gene is TRBV28, the J gene TRBJ1-5, with D tentatively TRBD1 (6 bases). In germline, CDR1 is MDHEN, CDR2 SYDVKM. This CDR3 is built from 16 residues. V lost 6 bases and J 7 bases, leaving 22 bases between the germline ends. CDR3 in amino acids: CASSPFSGGAGQPQHF. The CDR3 DNA is TGTGCCAGCAGCCCTTTCTCTGGGGGGGCTGGACAGCCCCAGCATTTT.

In its sample, this clonotype was seen many times. The chain employs TRBV9 and TRBJ1-5; D is ambiguous. The V gene lost 0 bases and the J gene lost 6 bases, with 10 bases spanning the gap. This CDR3 has 14 residues. Germline assignment: CDR1 SGDLS and CDR2 YYNGEE. The CDR3 reads CASSVDLGGQPQHF. CDR3 nucleotides: TGTGCCAGCAGCGTAGATCTGGGTGGTCAGCCCCAGCATTTT.

This clonotype has more than one count but fewer than ten. The V and J genes are TRBV10-3 and TRBJ2-7; weak D call: TRBD2 (5 bases). From germline, CDR1 is ENHRY and CDR2 SYGVKD. The ends were cut back, 3 bases at V and 3 bases at J, with 6 bases in the middle. The CDR3 is 12 residues long. The CDR3, as DNA: TGTGCCATCAGTGACGGGAACTACGAGCAGTACTTC. Translated: CAISDGNYEQYF.

The V gene is TRBV7-2, the J gene TRBJ1-4; D perhaps matches TRBD1 (6 bases). CDR1 and CDR2 (germline): SGHTA, FQGNSA. CDR3 length: 14 residues. Deletions cut 2 bases from V and 5 bases from J, with 9 bases between. This CDR3 is CASSLWQGNEKLFF. The CDR3 bases are TGTGCCAGCAGCTTATGGCAGGGGAATGAAAAACTGTTTTTT.

V is TRBV5-1 and J is TRBJ2-5; D remains unclear. The germline gives CDR1 SGHRS, CDR2 YFSETQ. This CDR3 is 14 amino acids long. V was clipped by 0 bases and J by 1 base, with 7 bases between them. CDR3 sequence (DNA): TGCGCCAGCAGCTTGGGTGACCTCCAAGAGACCCAGTACTTC. Encoded protein: CASSLGDLQETQYF.

A few counts support this clonotype. The chain employs TRBV5-1 and TRBJ2-1; 12 bases agree with TRBD2. This CDR3 has 17 amino acids. Germline trimming cut 2 bases from V and 8 bases from J; bases unmatched to any gene: 11. In germline, CDR1 is SGHRS, CDR2 YFSETQ. The CDR3 loop is CASSLETSGGPWDEQFF. The CDR3 nucleotides are TGCGCCAGCAGCTTAGAGACTAGCGGGGGCCCCTGGGATGAGCAGTTCTTC.

This clonotype was recorded many times. Written as DNA, the CDR3 is TGCGCCAGCAGCTTGGGGACTAGTACCTACGAGCAGTACTTC. The encoded protein is CASSLGTSTYEQYF. This chain uses TRBV5-1 with TRBJ2-7; TRBD2 agrees at 7 bases. J gave up 2 bases and V 0 bases, and 2 bases lay outside the gene matches. Germline V lookup: CDR1 SGHRS, CDR2 YFSETQ. The CDR3 runs 14 residues.

The V gene is TRBV18, the J gene TRBJ1-3, with D unresolved. Germline CDR1 is KGHSH and CDR2 is LQKENI. The CDR3 loop spans 16 amino acids. Trimming stripped 6 bases from V and 2 bases from J, with 17 bases between. The CDR3 bases are TGTGCCAGCTCTCGGATTTCTTCTACCACTGGAAACACCATATATTTT. Protein sequence: CASSRISSTTGNTIYF.

This clonotype appeared a few times. V gene TRBV6-1 combines with J gene TRBJ2-6; D is unresolved. This CDR3 has 13 amino acids. V lost 10 bases to trimming and J lost 2 bases, with 9 bases between them. The germline CDR1 and CDR2 sequences are MNHNS and SASEGT. DNA of the CDR3: TGTGCCACCGCGGAAGCTGGGGCCAACGTCCTGACTTTC. Translation: CATAEAGANVLTF.

The V call is TRBV6-5, the J call TRBJ2-5, with 7 bases matching TRBD1. Germline V lookup: CDR1 MNHEY, CDR2 SVGAGI. CDR3 length: 16 residues. The junction had 8 bases not matched to a gene; V was cut back by 0 bases and J by 4 bases. The CDR3 is CASSYSSNRGAETQYF. The DNA of the CDR3 is TGTGCCAGCAGTTACTCGAGTAACAGGGGAGCAGAGACCCAGTACTTC.

The sample holds many counts of this clonotype. The chain recombines TRBV28 with TRBJ1-1, with D possibly matching TRBD1 (6 bases). CDR3 size: 13 residues. Germline V gene data show CDR1 as MDHEN and CDR2 as SYDVKM. Between the trimmed V and J ends, which lost 10 bases and 5 bases, there was a span of 17 bases. CDR3 sequence: CATLNRAVTEAFF. CDR3 nucleotides: TGTGCCACTTTAAACAGGGCAGTAACTGAAGCTTTCTTT.

V is TRBV19 and J is TRBJ2-1, with D perhaps TRBD1 (6 bases). Germline values: CDR1 LNHDA, CDR2 SQIVND (reference sequence). The length of the CDR3 is 15 residues. V was cut by 2 bases and J by 2 bases, with 10 bases left in between. The CDR3: CASSISGTTYNEQFF. Written as DNA, the CDR3 is TGTGCCAGTAGTATATCGGGGACAACCTACAATGAGCAGTTCTTC. Complete variable domain (other parts from reference TRBV19 and TRBJ2-1): DGGITQSPKYLFRKEGQNVTLSCEQNLNHDAMYWYRQDPGQGLRLIYYSQIVNDFQKGDIAEGYSVSREKKESFPLTVTSAQKNPTAFYLCASSISGTTYNEQFFGPGTRLTVL.

This clonotype showed up many times. J is TRBJ2-7 and V is TRBV7-8; tentatively, D is TRBD2 (6 bases). Germline CDR1 and CDR2: SGHVS and FQNEAQ. Trimming took off 5 bases at V and 3 bases at J, with 11 bases between the two ends. The CDR3 is 13 amino acids. The CDR3 region has the DNA TGTGCCAGCAGCGGGGGGTTTAACTACGAGCAGTACTTC. Encoded protein: CASSGGFNYEQYF.

This clonotype was seen many times. The J gene is TRBJ1-1, the V gene TRBV28; D is ambiguous. V lost 2 bases and J 1 base, leaving 11 bases between the germline ends. Germline-derived CDR1 and CDR2 are MDHEN and SYDVKM. The CDR3 extends over 15 amino acids. CDR3 coding DNA: TGTGCCAGCAGTTTAGGGGAAGGGCAGAACACTGAAGCTTTCTTT. It codes for CASSLGEGQNTEAFF.

This clonotype was seen at least ten times. The chain employs TRBV20-1 and TRBJ2-7, with 11 bases identical to TRBD2. This CDR3 is 14 amino acids long. V gave up 6 bases and J gave up 2 bases; unmatched junction bases: 6. Germline V gene lookup returns CDR1 DFQATT and CDR2 SNEGSKA (reference sequence). CDR3 in DNA: TGCAGTGCAGAAGGGACTAGCGGAACCTACGAGCAGTACTTC. Translating gives CSAEGTSGTYEQYF.

This clonotype has ten or more counts. The J gene is TRBJ2-5, the V gene TRBV11-2; 11 bases align to TRBD2. Trimming removed 2 bases from V and 1 base from J; junction bases left unmatched: 3. CDR3 size: 16 residues. Germline loops: CDR1 SGHAT, CDR2 FQNNGV. CDR3 protein: CASSLRLAGFQETQYF. CDR3 DNA sequence: TGTGCCAGCAGCTTAAGACTAGCGGGGTTCCAAGAGACCCAGTACTTC. The full variable domain, rest sourced from reference TRBV11-2 and TRBJ2-5, is EAGVAQSPRYKIIEKRQSVAFWCNPISGHATLYWYQQILGQGPKLLIQFQNNGVVDDSQLPKDRFSAERLKGVDSTLKIQPAKLEDSAVYLCASSLRLAGFQETQYFGPGTRLLVL.

The rearrangement joins TRBV4-1 to TRBJ2-1; TRBD2 aligns across 14 bases. CDR1 MGHRA and CDR2 YSYEKL come from the germline V gene. V trimming: 7 bases; J trimming: 0 bases; junction bases outside the gene matches: 11. The CDR3 is made up of 19 amino acids. CDR3 region: CASTYLGLAGGLSYNEQFF. In DNA, the CDR3 is TGCGCCAGCACCTACCTCGGACTAGCGGGGGGCCTCTCCTACAATGAGCAGTTCTTC.

This chain joins TRBV7-3 and TRBJ1-1, with D hard to call. V lost 4 bases, J lost 4 bases, and 13 bases lay in between. The CDR3 has 14 amino acids. Germline loops: CDR1 SGHTA, CDR2 FQGTGA. As DNA, the CDR3 is TGTGCCAGCAGCTCCCACGGGCCCGGCACTGAAGCTTTCTTT. This encodes CASSSHGPGTEAFF.

This clonotype was detected a few times. The V call is TRBV20-1, the J call TRBJ2-1; TRBD2 might be the D (6 bases). Trimming pared 3 bases from V and 4 bases from J, leaving 16 bases between. Germline CDR1 DFQATT, CDR2 SNEGSKA (reference sequence). There are 15 residues in the CDR3. In DNA, the CDR3 is TGCAGTGCTAGGTTTGGGCGCGGACTATACAATGAGCAGTTCTTC. It encodes CSARFGRGLYNEQFF.

This clonotype occurred many times. One junction end disagrees with the germline gene, perhaps due to a read error. This chain links TRBV7-7 with TRBJ2-7; D not resolved. Germline values: CDR1 SSHAT, CDR2 FNYEAQ (reference sequence). CDR3 size: 13 residues. The chain's CDR3 is CASSQTAATEQYF. CDR3 nucleotides: TGTGCTAGCAGTCAAACCGCGGCTACAGAGCAGTACTTC.

The rearrangement joins TRBV6-1 to TRBJ2-1, with 10 nucleotides matching TRBD2. This CDR3 comprises 14 residues. The V segment lost 2 bases and the J segment 13 bases; nucleotides outside the gene matches: 8. Germline CDR1 and CDR2: MNHNS and SASEGT. CDR3 sequence: CASSELGASGSQFF. CDR3 nucleotide sequence: TGTGCCAGCAGTGAATTAGGGGCTAGCGGGAGCCAGTTCTTC.

The chain joins TRBV5-5 to TRBJ2-1; 8 nucleotides line up with TRBD2. Germline V gene lookup returns CDR1 SGHKS and CDR2 YYEKEE (reference sequence). The CDR3 runs 15 residues. V was pared by 2 bases and J by 5 bases, with 6 bases of the junction left unmatched. The CDR3 here is CASSFGPAGDNEQFF. CDR3 DNA: TGTGCCAGCAGCTTTGGCCCAGCGGGAGACAATGAGCAGTTCTTC. Full variable domain (missing parts from reference TRBV5-5 and TRBJ2-1): DAGVTQSPTHLIKTRGQQVTLRCSPISGHKSVSWYQQVLGQGPQFIFQYYEKEERGRGNFPDRFSARQFPNYSSELNVNALLLGDSALYLCASSFGPAGDNEQFFGPGTRLTVL.

This clonotype was seen repeatedly, ten times or more. The J gene is TRBJ1-1, the V gene TRBV3-1; D is unresolved. The CDR3 is 15 amino acids. Germline V gives CDR1 LGHDT, CDR2 YNNKEL (reference sequence). The V end lost 3 bases, the J end lost 0 bases, and 11 bases lay between the germline ends. The CDR3 DNA reads TGTGCCAGCAGCCAGCCCCTGGGTCTGAACACTGAAGCTTTCTTT. This encodes CASSQPLGLNTEAFF.

The table lists this clonotype with a few counts. The V call is TRBV9, the J call TRBJ2-7; 7 bases map to TRBD1. V lost 3 bases and J lost 0; bases outside the gene matches: 6. The CDR3 runs to 15 residues. Germline V gives CDR1 SGDLS, CDR2 YYNGEE. The CDR3 here is CASSAGQSLSYEQYF. CDR3 DNA sequence: TGTGCCAGCAGCGCGGGACAGTCCCTCTCCTACGAGCAGTACTTC.

This clonotype was seen at least ten times. The chain combines TRBV28 with TRBJ1-1; D is unresolved. The CDR3 runs to 14 residues. Between the trimmed V and J ends, which lost 8 bases and 2 bases, there was a span of 15 bases. Per the germline V gene, CDR1 is MDHEN and CDR2 is SYDVKM. CDR3 in DNA: TGTGCCAGCCTAAGAAGGGCCGTTAACACTGAAGCTTTCTTT. This gives the protein CASLRRAVNTEAFF. The variable domain in full, with the rest retrieved from reference TRBV28 and TRBJ1-1, is DVKVTQSSRYLVKRTGEKVFLECVQDMDHENMFWYRQDPGLGLRLIYFSYDVKMKEKGDIPEGYSVSREKKERFSLILESASTNQTSMYLCASLRRAVNTEAFFGQGTRLTVV.

This clonotype was observed many times. The rearrangement links TRBV11-2 to TRBJ1-2; 9 bases map to TRBD1. The CDR3 has 14 residues. The J segment lost 6 bases and the V segment lost 1 base, leaving 3 bases of the junction unmatched. Germline V gene data show CDR1 as SGHAT and CDR2 as FQNNGV. The chain's CDR3 is CASSLGRQGDGYTF. In DNA, the CDR3 is TGTGCCAGCAGCTTAGGGCGACAGGGGGATGGCTACACCTTC.

This clonotype came up a few times. The V call is TRBV28, the J call TRBJ2-7; D may correspond to TRBD1 or TRBD2 (5 bases each). Germline values: CDR1 MDHEN, CDR2 SYDVKM. Trimming took off 3 bases at V and 4 bases at J, with 13 bases between the two ends. This CDR3 comprises 14 residues. The CDR3 here is CASSFESGTYEQYF. For the CDR3, the DNA is TGTGCCAGCAGTTTTGAGTCAGGGACGTACGAGCAGTACTTC. Filled out from reference TRBV28 and TRBJ2-7, the complete variable domain reads DVKVTQSSRYLVKRTGEKVFLECVQDMDHENMFWYRQDPGLGLRLIYFSYDVKMKEKGDIPEGYSVSREKKERFSLILESASTNQTSMYLCASSFESGTYEQYFGPGTRLTVT.

A few counts support this clonotype. The gene calls are TRBV5-8 and TRBJ2-3, with 8 nucleotides matching TRBD1. CDR1 is SGHTS, CDR2 YDEGEE, per germline. J was trimmed by 1 base and V by 4 bases; bases with no gene match: 5. The CDR3 covers 15 residues. The CDR3: CASSKGQVGTDTQYF. The DNA for the CDR3 is TGTGCCAGCAGCAAGGGACAGGTCGGCACAGATACGCAGTATTTT.

This clonotype has a count of ten or more. The rearrangement links TRBV20-1 to TRBJ1-2; D not resolved. The CDR3 contains 13 residues. CDR1 and CDR2 from the germline V gene are DFQATT and SNEGSKA (reference sequence). Trimming shortened V by 3 bases and J by 4 bases, and 12 bases separated the two germline ends. In DNA, the CDR3 is TGCAGTGCTAGGATGACACCTGTCTATGGCTACACCTTC. Translation gives CSARMTPVYGYTF.

This clonotype was seen only a few times. The chain couples TRBV29-1 to TRBJ1-1, with 8 nucleotides matching TRBD1. This CDR3 region has 12 residues. With 8 bases clipped from V and 2 bases from J, the junction kept 4 bases outside the gene matches. Germline CDR1 SQVTM, CDR2 ANQGSEA. CDR3 residues: CSSGQGNTEAFF. The CDR3 DNA is TGCAGCTCCGGACAGGGTAACACTGAAGCTTTCTTT.

This clonotype was recorded many times. The chain has TRBV7-3 and TRBJ1-1, with a weak D call TRBD1 (5 bases). Germline CDR1 is SGHTA and CDR2 is FQGTGA. The CDR3 contains 15 residues. V shed 4 bases and J shed 4 bases, with 16 bases lying between them. CDR3 region: CASSSTTGRGTEAFF. The CDR3 DNA follows: TGTGCCAGCAGCTCTACGACGGGGCGAGGCACTGAAGCTTTCTTT.

In this sample, this clonotype turned up once. This chain links TRBV7-8 with TRBJ2-1, with 7 bases matching TRBD2. This CDR3 has 14 amino acids. The ends lost 5 bases at V and 8 bases at J; junction bases unmatched: 9. CDR1 is SGHVS and CDR2 is FQNEAQ in the germline V gene. The CDR3 reads CASSLGASGDEQFF. The CDR3 DNA reads as TGTGCCAGCAGCCTCGGGGCTAGCGGCGATGAGCAGTTCTTC.